This passage covers 8 T cell receptor beta chains from one sample sequenced in a study of blood T cell repertoires in COVID-19. TCRdb keeps only in-frame clones here, not all; method: immunoSEQ multiplex PCR. The table lists about 260,000 clones, about nine tenths of them singletons. Sequenced sample: PBMCs or T cells enriched from blood (not recorded which). Source of these receptors: a woman in her forties or fifties who had recovered from COVID-19.

The table lists this clone with many counts. This chain links TRBV5-1 with TRBJ1-2, with D hard to call. The CDR3 has 14 amino acids. The V end was cut by 4 bases, the J end by 4 bases, with 14 bases between. Germline CDR1 and CDR2: SGHRS and YFSETQ. The CDR3 DNA is TGCGCCAGCAGCCCCAATCTGGCGGGCTATGGCTACACCTTC. Protein: CASSPNLAGYGYTF.

The chain joins TRBV12-3 or TRBV12-4 to TRBJ1-6; unclear D gene. Trimming shortened V by 6 bases and J by 7 bases, and 10 bases separated the two germline ends. The CDR3 contains 13 residues. CDR3: CASRIDGNSPLHF. The CDR3 DNA reads TGTGCCAGCAGGATAGACGGGAATTCACCCCTCCACTTT.

J is TRBJ1-2 and V is TRBV19, with a tentative D call TRBD1 (5 bases). The CDR3 spans 16 residues. The germline V and J ends were trimmed by 2 bases and 1 base, with 14 bases remaining between them. Germline V gene data show CDR1 as LNHDA and CDR2 as SQIVND (reference sequence). Here the CDR3 reads CASSIRRQGGNYGYTF. The CDR3, as DNA: TGTGCCAGTAGTATAAGGCGGCAGGGAGGTAACTATGGCTACACCTTC.

The rearrangement joins TRBV28 to TRBJ2-7; tentatively, D is TRBD1 (6 bases). Germline values: CDR1 MDHEN, CDR2 SYDVKM. V was clipped by 6 bases and J by 2 bases, with 14 bases between them. The CDR3 is 14 amino acids. The chain's CDR3 is CASSYLGQPYEQYF. Written as DNA, the CDR3 is TGTGCCAGCAGCTACCTTGGACAGCCCTACGAGCAGTACTTC.

V usage is TRBV12-5 and J usage is TRBJ2-5; D remains ambiguous. CDR3 size: 14 residues. V was pared by 2 bases and J by 0 bases, with 7 bases between. Per the germline V gene, CDR1 is LGHNT and CDR2 is FRNRAP. DNA for the CDR3: TGTGCTAGTGGTTTGCACCAGGACCAAGAGACCCAGTACTTC. The encoded protein is CASGLHQDQETQYF. Variable domain in full (rest from reference TRBV12-5 and TRBJ2-5): DARVTQTPRHKVTEMGQEVTMRCQPILGHNTVFWYRQTMMQGLELLAYFRNRAPLDDSGMPKDRFSAEMPDATLATLKIQPSEPRDSAVYFCASGLHQDQETQYFGPGTRLLVL.

V gene TRBV4-3 combines with J gene TRBJ1-1, with 7 bases fitting TRBD1. The V gene end was trimmed by 3 bases and the J gene end by 0 bases; junction bases not matched to a gene: 4. There are 15 residues in the CDR3. Germline assignment: CDR1 LGHNA and CDR2 YSLEER. DNA of the CDR3: TGCGCCAGCAGCCAGACGACAGGGATGAACACTGAAGCTTTCTTT. It is translated as CASSQTTGMNTEAFF.

This rearrangement joins TRBV27 to TRBJ2-1; D remains unclear. This CDR3 is 14 amino acids long. Trimming removed 8 bases at V and 0 bases at J, with 11 bases between. Germline V gives CDR1 MNHEY, CDR2 SMNVEV (reference sequence). Here the CDR3 DNA reads TGTGCCAGCCAAGAGGATCGCTCCTACAATGAGCAGTTCTTC. Amino acid sequence: CASQEDRSYNEQFF.

This clone was seen a single time. The chain links TRBV19 to TRBJ2-3; TRBD2 matches 12 bases. The V and J ends lost 6 bases and 1 base, in that order; junction bases with no gene match: 8. Germline V lookup: CDR1 LNHDA, CDR2 SQIVND (reference sequence). The CDR3 runs to 17 residues. CDR3 in DNA: TGTGCCAGTAGCCGCCTTGGACTAGCGGGGCGCACAGATACGCAGTATTTT. Translating it yields CASSRLGLAGRTDTQYF.